One sample yielded the 12 T cell receptor beta chains listed below, sequenced in a study of blood T cells in healthy people across ages. A sample-barcoded 5' primer and a J-beta primer mix were used in a second PCR of about 7 to 11 cycles. TCRdb re-derived calls from the 5' RACE reads in MiXCR, one entry per CDR3 protein. Of about 800,000 distinct CDR3 sequences detected, 20% to 25% appear once; the ten largest clones hold roughly 3.8%. These data were also reused for a study on T cells of mothers and their children.

The sequenced material came from blood. The receptor source for this set is a boy younger than 18 in good health.

The rearrangement joins TRBV6-5 to TRBJ1-2, with 7 bases fitting TRBD1. After removal of 7 bases from V and 6 bases from J, the junction contained 14 bases not matched to a gene. This CDR3 contains 15 residues. Germline-derived CDR1 and CDR2 are MNHEY and SVGAGI. The DNA for the CDR3 is TGTGCCAGCACCGACCGACAGGGAACCCTTCATGGCTACACCTTC. Protein product: CASTDRQGTLHGYTF.

The chain employs TRBV19 and TRBJ2-7; D is ambiguous. V gave up 3 bases and J gave up 7 bases, with 13 bases separating them. CDR3 length: 13 amino acids. The germline V gene has CDR1 LNHDA and CDR2 SQIVND (reference sequence). The CDR3 region has the DNA TGTGCCAGTAGTATCCCCCCGCTGGGGGAGCAGTACTTC. It encodes CASSIPPLGEQYF.

J is TRBJ1-4 and V is TRBV6-5; perhaps TRBD1 as D (5 bases). V was clipped by 6 bases and J by 5 bases, with 13 bases between them. CDR3 size: 14 residues. Germline V gene lookup returns CDR1 MNHEY and CDR2 SVGAGI. CDR3 sequence (DNA): TGTGCCAGCAGCCGGGGCGCGGTAAATGAAAAACTGTTTTTT. It is translated as CASSRGAVNEKLFF.

The chain carries TRBV5-4 and TRBJ1-4, with D hard to call. The germline V and J ends were trimmed by 4 bases and 4 bases, with 11 bases remaining between them. CDR1 and CDR2 (germline): SGHNT, YYREEE (reference sequence). The CDR3 extends over 14 amino acids. In DNA, the CDR3 is TGTGCCAGCAGCCTGGGAGATAATAATGAAAAACTGTTTTTT. Translated, it gives CASSLGDNNEKLFF.

The V and J genes are TRBV14 and TRBJ2-1, with 7 bases that match TRBD2. V lost 0 bases, J lost 2 bases, and 13 bases stayed unmatched. The length of the CDR3 is 19 residues. Per germline, CDR1 SGHDN and CDR2 FVKESK. The chain's CDR3 is CASSQDFWRETPTYNEQFF. The DNA for the CDR3 is TGTGCCAGCAGCCAAGATTTTTGGCGGGAGACCCCCACCTACAATGAGCAGTTCTTC. Full variable domain (missing parts from reference TRBV14 and TRBJ2-1): EAGVTQFPSHSVIEKGQTVTLRCDPISGHDNLYWYRRVMGKEIKFLLHFVKESKQDESGMPNNRFLAERTGGTYSTLKVQPAELEDSGVYFCASSQDFWRETPTYNEQFFGPGTRLTVL.

This clonotype was found a few times. V usage is TRBV25-1 and J usage is TRBJ1-2, with D uncertain. The CDR3 spans 14 residues. V was clipped by 7 bases and J by 6 bases, with 18 bases between them. From germline, CDR1 is MGHDK and CDR2 SYGVNS. The CDR3 DNA reads TGTGCCAGCACCGCAACTGGAGTGATCCATGGCTACACCTTC. It translates to CASTATGVIHGYTF.

The CDR3 loop reads CASSLEGDSGNTIYF. In nucleotides, the CDR3 is TGCGCCAGCAGCTTGGAGGGCGACTCTGGAAACACCATATATTTT. The V gene is TRBV5-1, the J gene TRBJ1-3; D gene uncertain. This CDR3 contains 15 residues. CDR1 is SGHRS, CDR2 YFSETQ, per germline. The V end was cut by 0 bases, the J end by 0 bases, with 7 bases between. Together with reference TRBV5-1 and TRBJ1-3, the CDR3 gives the full variable domain: KAGVTQTPRYLIKTRGQQVTLSCSPISGHRSVSWYQQTPGQGLQFLFEYFSETQRNKGNFPGRFSGRQFSNSRSEMNVSTLELGDSALYLCASSLEGDSGNTIYFGEGSWLTVV.

The chain links TRBV20-1 to TRBJ1-1; no definite D call. Trimming removed 8 bases from V and 0 bases from J, with 10 bases in between. The CDR3 extends over 12 amino acids. Germline-derived CDR1 and CDR2 are DFQATT and SNEGSKA (reference sequence). The CDR3 spells CSCAGMNTEAFF. The CDR3 DNA sequence: TGCAGTTGCGCGGGAATGAACACTGAAGCTTTCTTT.

There are a few counts of this clonotype. The chain has TRBV12-3 or TRBV12-4 and TRBJ2-5; D might be TRBD1 or TRBD2, each matching 5 bases. The J call could be wrong; TRBJ2-1 is a better fit for the DNA end. The length of the CDR3 is 15 residues. In nucleotides, the CDR3 is TGTGCCAGCTCCGTAAGCGCCGGGGCTTACAATGAGCAGTTCTTC. Translated: CASSVSAGAYNEQFF.

The chain carries TRBV11-1 and TRBJ2-5; tentatively, D is TRBD1 (7 bases). Trimming left V 5 bases short and J 2 bases short, with 24 bases between. The CDR3 is 18 residues long. CDR1 is SGHAT and CDR2 is FQDESV in the germline V gene (reference sequence). The chain's CDR3 is CASSPGTAGRGKQETQYF. DNA of the CDR3: TGTGCCAGCAGCCCGGGGACAGCGGGCAGAGGGAAACAAGAGACCCAGTACTTC.

The J gene is TRBJ1-2, the V gene TRBV19; 7 bases map to TRBD1. After removal of 3 bases from V and 4 bases from J, the junction contained 11 bases not matched to a gene. The CDR3 is made up of 16 amino acids. CDR1 is LNHDA, CDR2 SQIVND, per germline (reference sequence). CDR3 in amino acids: CASSIRAPGGTYGYTF. The DNA for the CDR3 is TGTGCCAGTAGTATTCGGGCCCCAGGGGGGACCTATGGCTACACCTTC.

This chain joins TRBV28 and TRBJ1-4; no definite D call. This CDR3 is 15 amino acids long. Trimming pared 5 bases from V and 0 bases from J, leaving 10 bases between. The germline V gene encodes CDR1 MDHEN and CDR2 SYDVKM. CDR3 DNA sequence: TGTGCCAGCAGTCCCCCCCTAGCAACTAATGAAAAACTGTTTTTT. Protein sequence: CASSPPLATNEKLFF. Using reference TRBV28 and TRBJ1-4 for the parts outside the CDR3, the full variable domain is DVKVTQSSRYLVKRTGEKVFLECVQDMDHENMFWYRQDPGLGLRLIYFSYDVKMKEKGDIPEGYSVSREKKERFSLILESASTNQTSMYLCASSPPLATNEKLFFGSGTQLSVL.